The 17 T cell receptor beta chains reported below all come from one sample, sequenced in a study of PD-1 blockade in mismatch repair-deficient tumors. Using immunoSEQ multiplex PCR, the repertoire was profiled, and TCRdb retains in-frame clones only, with some absent. Here the sample spans about 110,000 clones, around three quarters being singletons. Here the sequenced sample was peripheral blood, taken about 13 months after starting pembrolizumab. These receptors were obtained from an adult with mismatch repair-deficient cancer.

This clone came up a few times. The chain is built from TRBV18 and TRBJ2-5, with TRBD1 as a possible D gene (5 bases). Germline V CDR1 and CDR2: KGHSH, LQKENI. The V gene lost 5 bases and the J gene lost 1 base, with 8 bases spanning the gap. CDR3 length: 13 residues. The CDR3 here is CASSSTVQETQYF. The CDR3 coding sequence is TGTGCCAGCTCATCGACAGTCCAAGAGACCCAGTACTTC.

In this sample, this clone turned up a few times. V and J are TRBV5-4 and TRBJ1-6; 7 bases fit TRBD1. Trimming removed 0 bases from V and 7 bases from J; junction bases left unmatched: 7. CDR3 length equals 16 residues. Looked up from germline, CDR1 is SGHNT and CDR2 is YYREEE (reference sequence). CDR3 loop: CASSLGPQGTNSPLHF. The CDR3 coding sequence is TGTGCCAGCAGCTTGGGGCCACAGGGGACAAATTCACCCCTCCACTTT.

V and J are TRBV27 and TRBJ2-1; 10 positions agree with TRBD2. Germline values: CDR1 MNHEY, CDR2 SMNVEV (reference sequence). The V gene end was trimmed by 7 bases and the J gene end by 5 bases; junction bases not matched to a gene: 5. The length of the CDR3 is 14 residues. As DNA, the CDR3 is TGTGCCAGCAACCTAGCGGGAGTAAACAATGAGCAGTTCTTC. It yields the protein CASNLAGVNNEQFF.

A single count supports this clone. The chain joins TRBV6-6 to TRBJ2-3; no clear D gene. The germline V gene has CDR1 MNHNY and CDR2 SVGAGI (reference sequence). The CDR3 is 11 amino acids. Trimming took off 5 bases at V and 5 bases at J, with 5 bases between the two ends. CDR3 DNA sequence: TGTGCCAGCAGTGGTAAAGATACGCAGTATTTT. This encodes CASSGKDTQYF.

The chain is built from TRBV29-1 and TRBJ1-4; D unresolved. The germline V gene has CDR1 SQVTM and CDR2 ANQGSEA. The V gene lost 3 bases and the J gene lost 8 bases, with 7 bases spanning the gap. The CDR3 totals 11 residues. DNA of the CDR3: TGCAGCGTTGAGATATCGGAAAAACTGTTTTTT. Encoded protein: CSVEISEKLFF.

The chain has TRBV11-1 and TRBJ2-1, with 7 bases identical to TRBD1. Unmatched junction bases numbered 10, after V lost 5 bases and J lost 3 bases. The germline V gene has CDR1 SGHAT and CDR2 FQDESV (reference sequence). CDR3 length: 16 residues. The CDR3 nucleotides read TGTGCCAGCAGCCCAAGGGACAGATCTTTCTACAATGAGCAGTTCTTC. Translating gives CASSPRDRSFYNEQFF.

The CDR3 loop is CASSPRSEVSSYNEQFF. In nucleotides, the CDR3 is TGTGCCAGCAGCCCGCGTTCTGAGGTGAGCTCCTACAATGAGCAGTTCTTC. The chain joins TRBV11-3 to TRBJ2-1; unclear D gene. V was pared by 5 bases and J by 0 bases, with 17 bases between. The V gene's germline CDR1 is SGHNT and CDR2 YENEEA. The CDR3 covers 17 residues.

This clone was found many times. This rearrangement joins TRBV11-2 to TRBJ2-3; 9 bases match TRBD2. This CDR3 contains 15 residues. V was pared by 5 bases and J by 6 bases, with 9 bases of the junction left unmatched. From germline, CDR1 is SGHAT and CDR2 FQNNGV. CDR3 residues: CASSLSDSGSDTQYF. CDR3 DNA: TGTGCCAGCAGCCTCTCAGATAGCGGGAGTGATACGCAGTATTTT. The full variable domain, in which reference TRBV11-2 and TRBJ2-3 provide the parts outside the CDR3, is EAGVAQSPRYKIIEKRQSVAFWCNPISGHATLYWYQQILGQGPKLLIQFQNNGVVDDSQLPKDRFSAERLKGVDSTLKIQPAKLEDSAVYLCASSLSDSGSDTQYFGPGTRLTVL.

The CDR3 spells CASSERQGGNEQFF. CDR3 bases: TGTGCCAGCAGCGAGAGACAGGGTGGGAATGAGCAGTTCTTC. The V gene is TRBV11-1, the J gene TRBJ2-1; 7 bases line up with TRBD1. There are 14 residues in the CDR3. Losses at the gene ends were 5 bases for V and 7 bases for J; bases not matched to a gene: 8. The germline gives CDR1 SGHAT, CDR2 FQDESV (reference sequence).

The chain combines TRBV15 with TRBJ2-2; a weak D match, TRBD1 (6 bases). The CDR3 contains 15 residues. Germline V gives CDR1 LNHNV, CDR2 YYDKDF (reference sequence). V was shortened by 3 bases and J by 5 bases, with 13 bases between the two germline ends. The CDR3 spells CATSRQQGGTGELFF. The CDR3 DNA is TGTGCCACCAGCAGGCAACAGGGCGGTACCGGGGAGCTGTTTTTT.

This clone was counted only a few times. The CDR3 bases are TGTGCCAGCAGTGCGGCCAATAGCAATCAGCCCCAGCATTTT. Amino acids: CASSAANSNQPQHF. The chain uses TRBV7-9 and TRBJ1-5, with D uncertain. V shed 6 bases and J shed 0 bases, with 9 bases lying between them. Germline V gene lookup returns CDR1 SEHNR and CDR2 FQNEAQ (reference sequence). CDR3 length: 14 residues.

This clone was counted a single time. V gene TRBV7-9 combines with J gene TRBJ2-6, with TRBD2 as a possible D gene (7 bases). Per germline, CDR1 SEHNR and CDR2 FQNEAQ (reference sequence). V lost 5 bases and J 2 bases, leaving 19 bases between the germline ends. CDR3 size: 18 residues. The CDR3 protein is CASSPGVRGGPGANVLTF. The CDR3 nucleotides read TGTGCCAGCAGCCCAGGAGTGAGGGGGGGACCTGGGGCCAACGTCCTGACTTTC.

The chain combines TRBV7-2 with TRBJ2-7, with TRBD1 matching over 9 bases. Germline V CDR1 and CDR2: SGHTA, FQGNSA. The CDR3 spans 15 residues. Trimming cost V 2 bases and J 3 bases; bases outside gene matches: 5. CDR3 DNA sequence: TGTGCCAGCAGCTTATCGGGGACAGGGATCTACGAGCAGTACTTC. This translates into CASSLSGTGIYEQYF.

The chain is built from TRBV7-8 and TRBJ1-1; the D gene is possibly TRBD1 (5 bases). Trimming took 4 bases from V and 5 from J, leaving 14 bases between them. This CDR3 region has 14 residues. Germline-derived CDR1 and CDR2 are SGHVS and FQNEAQ. DNA for the CDR3: TGTGCCAGCAGCTCCCGGGAGGGGCAAACTGAAGCTTTCTTT. The encoded protein is CASSSREGQTEAFF.

Here the CDR3 reads CASTGDSSYEQYF. In DNA, the CDR3 is TGTGCCAGCACAGGGGACAGCTCCTACGAGCAGTACTTC. V usage is TRBV11-3 and J usage is TRBJ2-7, with TRBD1 identical over 7 bases. The CDR3 loop spans 13 amino acids. CDR1 and CDR2 (germline): SGHNT, YENEEA. Trimming removed 7 bases from V and 0 bases from J; junction bases left unmatched: 3.

This clone was recorded once. The chain employs TRBV5-5 and TRBJ1-2; 11 bases map to TRBD1. Unmatched junction bases numbered 4, after V lost 4 bases and J lost 2 bases. This CDR3 comprises 15 residues. Germline V gene data show CDR1 as SGHKS and CDR2 as YYEKEE (reference sequence). For the CDR3, the DNA is TGTGCCAGCAGCCCGAGGGACAGGGGGAACTATGGCTACACCTTC. The encoded protein is CASSPRDRGNYGYTF.

A single count supports this clone. This chain joins TRBV5-1 and TRBJ2-1; 11 bases are shared with TRBD2. Germline CDR1 reads SGHRS; CDR2 reads YFSETQ. This CDR3 is built from 17 residues. Germline trimming cut 0 bases from V and 8 bases from J; bases unmatched to any gene: 10. The chain's CDR3 is CASSLVIAGGLGYEQFF. CDR3 coding DNA: TGCGCCAGCAGCTTGGTAATAGCGGGAGGGCTTGGTTATGAGCAGTTCTTC.